The 31 T cell receptor beta chains below all came from one sample that was sequenced in a study of blood T cell repertoires in COVID-19. Produced via immunoSEQ multiplex PCR; TCRdb's table is partial and in-frame only. The data contain around 250,000 clones, approximately 90% of them seen just once; the ten biggest clones take up 3%. Sequenced: peripheral blood. These receptors came from a woman in her twenties or thirties with active or convalescent COVID-19.

The J gene is TRBJ2-2, the V gene TRBV3-1 (or the pseudogene TRBV3-2); 8 bases are a match to TRBD2. The CDR3 extends over 18 amino acids. Trimming took 6 bases from V and 3 from J; bases not matched to a gene: 15. Germline V lookup: CDR1 LGHDT, CDR2 YNNKEL (reference sequence). The CDR3 DNA reads as TGTGCCAGCAGGGACGTTACGCGGGCGGGGGGCGACACCGGGGAGCTGTTTTTT. As protein: CASRDVTRAGGDTGELFF.

The chain employs TRBV7-9 and TRBJ1-1, with 10 bases identical to TRBD1. The V gene's germline CDR1 is SEHNR and CDR2 FQNEAQ (reference sequence). The CDR3 contains 18 residues. Germline trimming cut 2 bases from V and 0 bases from J; bases unmatched to any gene: 9. The CDR3 reads CASSLRGTGVFLNTEAFF. CDR3 bases: TGTGCCAGCAGCTTAAGGGGGACAGGGGTTTTTTTGAACACTGAAGCTTTCTTT. Full variable domain (remainder filled in from reference TRBV7-9 and TRBJ1-1): DTGVSQNPRHKITKRGQNVTFRCDPISEHNRLYWYRQTLGQGPEFLTYFQNEAQLEKSRLLSDRFSAERPKGSFSTLEIQRTEQGDSAMYLCASSLRGTGVFLNTEAFFGQGTRLTVV.

J is TRBJ2-5 and V is TRBV27; 9 positions match TRBD2. This CDR3 is 16 amino acids long. The V and J ends lost 2 bases and 3 bases, in that order; junction bases with no gene match: 7. CDR1 is MNHEY, CDR2 SMNVEV, per germline (reference sequence). The CDR3 spells CASSLLGGGVEETQYF. In DNA, the CDR3 is TGTGCCAGCAGTTTACTCGGCGGGGGGGTGGAAGAGACCCAGTACTTC.

V gene TRBV4-3 combines with J gene TRBJ1-1; D unclear. This CDR3 comprises 15 residues. Germline CDR1 is LGHNA and CDR2 is YSLEER. V was trimmed by 0 bases and J by 5 bases, leaving 13 bases between them. As DNA, the CDR3 is TGCGCCAGCAGCCAAGAGGGTGCTGCGGGGACTGAAGCTTTCTTT. This gives the protein CASSQEGAAGTEAFF.

CDR3 nucleotides: TGTGCCAGCAGCCAAGATCTCGGCCGCCCGGAGGGTGGCTACACCTTC. Residues: CASSQDLGRPEGGYTF. V usage is TRBV4-2 and J usage is TRBJ1-2; D is unresolved. This CDR3 contains 16 residues. Germline loops: CDR1 LGHNA, CDR2 YNFKEQ. Trimming left V 0 bases short and J 7 bases short, with 18 bases between.

The gene calls are TRBV11-2 and TRBJ1-2; tentatively, D is TRBD1 (6 bases). Germline V gene lookup returns CDR1 SGHAT and CDR2 FQNNGV. Trimming pared 4 bases from V and 1 base from J, leaving 25 bases between. This CDR3 contains 19 residues. The chain's CDR3 is CASSSLWAPTRGLNYGYTF. CDR3 bases: TGTGCCAGCAGCTCGTTATGGGCGCCAACCAGGGGCCTTAACTATGGCTACACCTTC.

The genes are TRBV6-2 or TRBV6-3 and TRBJ2-5, with D unclear. Germline CDR1 is MNHEY and CDR2 is SVGEGT. This CDR3 spans 14 amino acids. V lost 0 bases and J lost 1, with 6 bases in between. CDR3 coding DNA: TGTGCCAGCAGTTACTCGTTCCGCCAAGAGACCCAGTACTTC. This codes for CASSYSFRQETQYF.

The genes are TRBV28 and TRBJ2-2; 9 bases map to TRBD1. CDR1 is MDHEN, CDR2 SYDVKM, per germline. The V segment lost 8 bases and the J segment 3 bases; nucleotides outside the gene matches: 4. This CDR3 comprises 14 residues. CDR3 sequence reads: CASAGTGHTGELFF. The CDR3 DNA reads as TGTGCCAGCGCAGGGACAGGGCACACCGGGGAGCTGTTTTTT.

V gene TRBV6-2 or TRBV6-3 combines with J gene TRBJ2-1; 8 nucleotides agree with TRBD1. Trimming removed 6 bases from V and 3 bases from J; junction bases left unmatched: 10. The CDR3 has 16 amino acids. Germline CDR1 is MNHEY and CDR2 is SVGEGT. DNA for the CDR3: TGTGCCAGCAGACCTCTCGACAGGGGATACTACAATGAGCAGTTCTTC. Protein product: CASRPLDRGYYNEQFF.

This clone was found once. This chain uses TRBV29-1 with TRBJ1-3, with 9 bases fitting TRBD1. CDR1 SQVTM and CDR2 ANQGSEA come from the germline V gene. The CDR3 runs 11 residues. CDR3 coding DNA: TGCGTTTTGGGGACAGGGCACACCATATATTTT. It yields the protein CVLGTGHTIYF.

The chain has TRBV3-1 (or the pseudogene TRBV3-2) and TRBJ1-2; 9 positions agree with TRBD1. Per germline, CDR1 LGHDT and CDR2 YNNKEL (reference sequence). This CDR3 is built from 13 residues. Trimming took 4 bases from V and 6 from J; bases not matched to a gene: 3. This CDR3 reads CASSRDRADGYTF. CDR3 DNA: TGTGCCAGCAGCCGGGACAGGGCTGATGGCTACACCTTC.

J is TRBJ2-7 and V is TRBV21-1; TRBD1 was called by the table and not checked on the DNA. TRBV21-1 represents a pseudogene. The CDR3 consists of 16 residues. CDR3 sequence (DNA): TGTGCCAGCAGCAGTCAGAGGGGACAGGGGAGGGGCGAGCAGTACTTC. Its translation is CASSSQRGQGRGEQYF.

The chain couples TRBV2 to TRBJ2-7, with TRBD2 matching over 8 bases. This CDR3 region has 14 residues. CDR1 and CDR2 (germline): SNHLY, FYNNEI. With V trimmed by 5 bases and J by 3 bases, 6 bases remained unmatched. CDR3 nucleotide sequence: TGTGCCAGCAGTCCCTCGCGGGGGGACTACGAGCAGTACTTC. Translated: CASSPSRGDYEQYF.

V is TRBV9 and J is TRBJ2-1; 9 bases are a match to TRBD2. The CDR3 is made up of 16 amino acids. Germline-derived CDR1 and CDR2 are SGDLS and YYNGEE. With V trimmed by 0 bases and J by 7 bases, 8 bases remained unmatched. As DNA, the CDR3 is TGTGCCAGCAGCGTAGTTGCTAGCGGGGCCCAAAATGAGCAGTTCTTC. Protein sequence: CASSVVASGAQNEQFF.

J is TRBJ1-1 and V is TRBV6-5, with 9 bases lining up with TRBD1. Germline V gene sequence: CDR1 MNHEY, CDR2 SVGAGI. The junction had 5 bases not matched to a gene; V was cut back by 6 bases and J by 0 bases. This CDR3 is built from 15 residues. CDR3 sequence: CASRGQGIMNTEAFF. The CDR3 DNA reads as TGTGCCAGCAGGGGACAGGGAATAATGAACACTGAAGCTTTCTTT.

This clone was seen a few times. The rearrangement links TRBV5-1 to TRBJ2-5; 11 bases fit TRBD2. Trimming cost V 7 bases and J 0 bases; bases outside gene matches: 5. Germline CDR1 reads SGHRS; CDR2 reads YFSETQ. This CDR3 spans 15 amino acids. The CDR3 here is CASGRLAGNQETQYF. CDR3 nucleotides: TGCGCCAGCGGTCGACTAGCGGGGAACCAAGAGACCCAGTACTTC.

The CDR3 loop is CASSRTGGSGINEQFF. CDR3 sequence (DNA): TGCGCCAGCAGCAGGACAGGGGGCAGTGGGATCAATGAGCAGTTCTTC. The gene calls are TRBV10-2 and TRBJ2-1; 11 bases map to TRBD1. Trimming took 6 bases from V and 6 from J; bases not matched to a gene: 10. The germline CDR1 and CDR2 sequences are WSHSY and SAAADI. The CDR3 is 16 amino acids.

The rearrangement uses TRBV9 and TRBJ2-5, with 7 positions matching TRBD2. Germline V gene data show CDR1 as SGDLS and CDR2 as YYNGEE. The CDR3 has 12 amino acids. Trimming took 4 bases from V and 5 from J; bases not matched to a gene: 2. Written as DNA, the CDR3 is TGTGCCAGCAGCAGCGGGATGGAGACCCAGTACTTC. Encoded protein: CASSSGMETQYF.

This clone was observed a handful of times. This rearrangement joins TRBV6-2 or TRBV6-3 to TRBJ1-2; D gene uncertain. Germline loops: CDR1 MNHEY, CDR2 SVGEGT. V was cut by 0 bases and J by 7 bases, with 6 bases left in between. This CDR3 contains 12 residues. CDR3 nucleotides: TGTGCCAGCAGTTACTCTCTTCGTGGCTACACCTTC. Its protein is CASSYSLRGYTF.

The chain combines TRBV5-1 with TRBJ2-7; D gene unclear. Trimming pared 3 bases from V and 1 base from J, leaving 11 bases between. This CDR3 is 14 amino acids long. The germline V gene encodes CDR1 SGHRS and CDR2 YFSETQ. This chain's CDR3 is CASSSSDGSYEQYF. The CDR3 coding sequence is TGCGCCAGCAGCTCATCCGACGGGTCCTACGAGCAGTACTTC.

In its sample, this clone was seen once. The V gene is TRBV6-5, the J gene TRBJ1-3; the D gene is possibly TRBD1 (6 bases). CDR3 length equals 14 residues. CDR1 and CDR2 (germline): MNHEY, SVGAGI. The V end lost 8 bases, the J end lost 4 bases, and 15 bases lay between the germline ends. CDR3 nucleotides: TGTGCCAGCCAAGATACAGGGAGAGGAAACACCATATATTTT. This translates into CASQDTGRGNTIYF.

In its sample, this clone was seen a few times. The chain is built from TRBV2 and TRBJ1-5; 9 bases map to TRBD1. V gave up 8 bases and J gave up 5 bases; unmatched junction bases: 7. Germline-derived CDR1 and CDR2 are SNHLY and FYNNEI. The CDR3 extends over 14 amino acids. The CDR3 DNA reads TGTGCCAGCGGAAACAGGGGGCTGTATCAGCCCCAGCATTTT. As protein: CASGNRGLYQPQHF. Looking up the rest from reference TRBV2 and TRBJ1-5 gives the full variable domain: EPEVTQTPSHQVTQMGQEVILRCVPISNHLYFYWYRQILGQKVEFLVSFYNNEISEKSEIFDDQFSVERPDGSNFTLKIRSTKLEDSAMYFCASGNRGLYQPQHFGDGTRLSIL.

This rearrangement joins TRBV7-9 to TRBJ1-1; maybe TRBD1 (5 bases). Per germline, CDR1 SEHNR and CDR2 FQNEAQ (reference sequence). This CDR3 is built from 14 residues. V lost 4 bases to trimming and J lost 0 bases, with 9 bases between them. DNA of the CDR3: TGTGCCAGCAGCTACGGACACCTGAACACTGAAGCTTTCTTT. The encoded protein is CASSYGHLNTEAFF.

The chain links TRBV6-2 or TRBV6-3 to TRBJ2-2; D unclear. There are 13 residues in the CDR3. Trimming stripped 5 bases from V and 3 bases from J, with 7 bases between. CDR1 and CDR2 (germline): MNHEY, SVGEGT. CDR3 in amino acids: CASSGLHTGELFF. The CDR3 DNA is TGTGCCAGCAGTGGGCTCCACACCGGGGAGCTGTTTTTT.

The J gene is TRBJ1-6, the V gene TRBV6-4; D gene ambiguous. CDR3 length: 15 residues. CDR1 and CDR2 from the germline V gene are MRHNA and SNTAGT. Trimming stripped 6 bases from V and 0 bases from J, with 9 bases between. CDR3 nucleotides: TGTGCCAGCAGGGAACAGAGCTCCTATAATTCACCCCTCCACTTT. This encodes CASREQSSYNSPLHF.

The rearrangement uses TRBV19 and TRBJ2-1, with 7 bases fitting TRBD1. Germline loops: CDR1 LNHDA, CDR2 SQIVND (reference sequence). V shed 1 base, J shed 6 bases, and the junction held 6 bases outside the gene matches. The CDR3 totals 15 residues. CDR3 in DNA: TGTGCCAGTAGTATAGGACAGGGAACGTCCAATGAGCAGTTCTTC. This codes for CASSIGQGTSNEQFF.

This chain connects TRBV6-6 to TRBJ1-1; no firm D call. The CDR3 runs to 14 residues. V shed 0 bases and J shed 4 bases, with 9 bases lying between them. CDR1 MNHNY and CDR2 SVGAGI come from the germline V gene (reference sequence). CDR3 sequence: CASSYSTVGTEAFF. As DNA, the CDR3 is TGTGCCAGCAGTTACTCTACAGTTGGCACTGAAGCTTTCTTT.

This clone was seen once. Other DNA sequences in this sample translate to the same CDR3. The chain is built from TRBV2 and TRBJ2-7; D gene ambiguous. The V end was cut by 4 bases, the J end by 4 bases, with 2 bases between. This CDR3 is 10 amino acids long. Germline assignment: CDR1 SNHLY and CDR2 FYNNEI. DNA of the CDR3: TGTGCCAGCAGTGCATACGAGCAGTACTTC. Its protein product is CASSAYEQYF.

The chain is built from TRBV4-3 and TRBJ1-2; 7 bases fit TRBD1. With 0 bases clipped from V and 0 bases from J, the junction kept 10 bases outside the gene matches. This CDR3 is built from 18 residues. The germline gives CDR1 LGHNA, CDR2 YSLEER. The CDR3 sequence: CASSQEMTGHTSNYGYTF. As DNA, the CDR3 is TGCGCCAGCAGCCAAGAGATGACAGGGCACACGTCTAACTATGGCTACACCTTC.

The chain joins TRBV2 to TRBJ2-7; D might be TRBD1 (5 bases). CDR1 is SNHLY and CDR2 is FYNNEI in the germline V gene. This CDR3 region has 14 residues. V was trimmed by 7 bases and J by 2 bases, leaving 15 bases between them. The DNA for the CDR3 is TGTGCCAGCACCGAACAGGTTAGGACCTACGAGCAGTACTTC. The encoded protein is CASTEQVRTYEQYF.

V usage is TRBV19 and J usage is TRBJ1-1; 8 nucleotides line up with TRBD1. V lost 5 bases and J lost 4; bases outside the gene matches: 6. This CDR3 comprises 14 residues. Germline V gives CDR1 LNHDA, CDR2 SQIVND (reference sequence). CDR3 loop: CASSFTGGPTEAFF. The CDR3 DNA is TGTGCCAGTAGTTTCACAGGGGGGCCCACTGAAGCTTTCTTT.